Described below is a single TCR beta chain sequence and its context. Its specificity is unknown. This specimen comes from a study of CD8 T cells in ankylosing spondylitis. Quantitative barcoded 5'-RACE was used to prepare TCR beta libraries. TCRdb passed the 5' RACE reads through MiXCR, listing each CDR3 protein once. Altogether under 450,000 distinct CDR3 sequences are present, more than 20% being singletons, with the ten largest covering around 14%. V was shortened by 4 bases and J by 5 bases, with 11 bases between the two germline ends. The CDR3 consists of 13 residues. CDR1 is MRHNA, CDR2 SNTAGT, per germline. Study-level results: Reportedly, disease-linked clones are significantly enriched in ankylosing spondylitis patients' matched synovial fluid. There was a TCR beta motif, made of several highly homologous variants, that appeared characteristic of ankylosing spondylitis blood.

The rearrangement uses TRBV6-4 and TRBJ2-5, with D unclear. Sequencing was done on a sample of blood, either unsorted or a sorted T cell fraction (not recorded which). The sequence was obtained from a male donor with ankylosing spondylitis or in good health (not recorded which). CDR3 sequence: CASSALPEETQYF. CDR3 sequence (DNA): TGTGCCAGCAGTGCCCTCCCGGAGGAGACCCAGTACTTC.